What follows are 7 T cell receptor beta chains derived from one specimen sequenced in a study of naive and memory T cell subsets. Ligated cDNA underwent four rounds of PCR with nested alpha and beta constant region primers and SP2. TCRdb independently ran MiXCR on the 5' RACE reads; one entry per CDR3 protein. The data hold about 56,000 distinct CDR3 sequences, with 7.6% observed a single time. The library had UMIs added by 3' ligation of an oligonucleotide to TCR cDNA. Source of these receptors: a female donor in good health.

CDR3 sequence reads: CASSVVAGQGTQYF. CDR3 DNA sequence: TGTGCCAGCAGCGTAGTAGCGGGGCAGGGGACCCAGTACTTC. The V and J genes are TRBV9 and TRBJ2-5, with 8 bases fitting TRBD2. In germline, CDR1 is SGDLS, CDR2 YYNGEE. This CDR3 has 14 amino acids. V lost 0 bases to trimming and J lost 7 bases; unmatched junction nucleotides: 5.

This clonotype has at least ten counts. The V gene is TRBV28, the J gene TRBJ1-5, with no clear D. V lost 6 bases and J 11 bases, leaving 17 bases between the germline ends. From germline, CDR1 is MDHEN and CDR2 SYDVKM. The CDR3 consists of 13 residues. The CDR3 loop is CASRYGSLLAQHF. The CDR3 DNA is TGTGCCAGCAGATATGGAAGTCTCTTGGCCCAGCATTTT.

This clonotype was recorded many times. The DNA of the CDR3 is TGTGCCAGCAGCCAAGATTCATGGAGCACCGGGGAGCTGTTTTTT. Its translation: CASSQDSWSTGELFF. The chain is built from TRBV3-1 and TRBJ2-2, with D unclear. CDR1 and CDR2 from the germline V gene are LGHDT and YNNKEL (reference sequence). This CDR3 is built from 15 residues. Trimming took off 0 bases at V and 4 bases at J, with 9 bases between the two ends.

Note on this clonotype: A single base separates this from a much larger clone, so it may be a read error. The chain has TRBV5-1 and TRBJ2-1, with no clear D. The V gene's germline CDR1 is SGHRS and CDR2 YFSETQ. There are 15 residues in the CDR3. Trimming took off 0 bases at V and 2 bases at J, with 9 bases between the two ends. The CDR3 DNA sequence: TGCGCCAGCAGCTTGGGACGCGGCCCCTACAATGAGCAGTTCTTC. It is translated as CASSLGRGPYNEQFF.

This clonotype was recorded many times. The CDR3 here is CAISVTQMPQHF. In nucleotides, the CDR3 is TGTGCCATCAGTGTTACACAAATGCCCCAGCATTTT. The genes are TRBV10-3 and TRBJ1-5, with D unresolved. This CDR3 comprises 12 residues. V lost 4 bases and J lost 9, with 10 bases in between. CDR1 is ENHRY, CDR2 SYGVKD, per germline.

The rearrangement links TRBV7-2 to TRBJ2-1, with TRBD1 matching over 8 bases. The CDR3 runs to 15 residues. CDR1 and CDR2 (germline): SGHTA, FQGNSA. The trim removed 2 bases at V and 9 bases at J, leaving 9 bases unmatched. CDR3 sequence (DNA): TGTGCCAGCAGCTTACAACAGGGGGGTATAGGTGAGCAGTTCTTC. As protein: CASSLQQGGIGEQFF. The whole variable domain, filled in from reference TRBV7-2 and TRBJ2-1, reads GAGVSQSPSNKVTEKGKDVELRCDPISGHTALYWYRQSLGQGLEFLIYFQGNSAPDKSGLPSDRFSAERTGGSVSTLTIQRTQQEDSAVYLCASSLQQGGIGEQFFGPGTRLTVL.

About this clonotype: Since a much larger clone is just one base distant, this may be a read error. The chain employs TRBV6-2 or TRBV6-3 and TRBJ2-1; TRBD2 is a possible D gene (6 bases). The CDR3 sequence is 17 residues long. Germline assignment: CDR1 MNHEY and CDR2 SVGEGT. The V gene lost 5 bases and the J gene lost 2 bases, with 19 bases spanning the gap. The CDR3 region is CASSPRLTGVAYNEQFF. CDR3 nucleotide sequence: TGTGCCAGCAGTCCGAGACTAACGGGGGTTGCCTACAATGAGCAGTTCTTC.